Shown below are 23 T cell receptor beta chains from a single sample sequenced in a study of T-cell reconstitution after alpha-beta-depleted transplantation in children. Molecular barcoding with unique molecular identifiers was used for the TCRbeta library. Via MiXCR, TCRdb re-called the PCR reads, giving one row per CDR3 protein. The table includes about 540,000 distinct CDR3 sequences, roughly 18% detected once. The sequences come from PBMCs from the stem cell graft donor, collected from the stem cell graft. All receptors come from a human donor who donated a stem cell graft to a child with acute lymphoblastic leukemia.

The rearrangement uses TRBV27 and TRBJ2-7; D might be TRBD2 (5 bases). The ends were cut back, 9 bases at V and 5 bases at J, with 14 bases in the middle. Germline-derived CDR1 and CDR2 are MNHEY and SMNVEV (reference sequence). The length of the CDR3 is 12 residues. DNA for the CDR3: TGTGCCAGTGTCGGGGTTTACGACGAGCAGTACTTC. It specifies CASVGVYDEQYF.

V is TRBV20-1 and J is TRBJ1-2, with D uncertain. Germline CDR1 and CDR2: DFQATT and SNEGSKA (reference sequence). V was trimmed by 3 bases and J by 4 bases, leaving 15 bases between them. CDR3 length: 14 residues. The CDR3 loop reads CSASDGVTVYGYTF. DNA of the CDR3: TGCAGTGCTAGCGATGGAGTAACTGTCTATGGCTACACCTTC.

V is TRBV11-2 and J is TRBJ1-2; D is undetermined. Germline V gene data show CDR1 as SGHAT and CDR2 as FQNNGV. Trimming shortened V by 5 bases and J by 2 bases, and 9 bases separated the two germline ends. The CDR3 sequence is 13 residues long. As DNA, the CDR3 is TGTGCCAGCAGCGGGCGGGGAAACTATGGCTACACCTTC. Translating it yields CASSGRGNYGYTF.

This chain connects TRBV5-1 to TRBJ2-1; the match to TRBD2 covers 8 bases. The CDR3 runs 15 residues. CDR1 SGHRS and CDR2 YFSETQ come from the germline V gene. V trimming: 5 bases; J trimming: 0 bases; junction bases outside the gene matches: 4. The CDR3 loop is CASRASGSSYNEQFF. CDR3 DNA sequence: TGCGCCAGCAGGGCTAGCGGGTCCTCCTACAATGAGCAGTTCTTC.

The sample holds a few counts of this clonotype. This rearrangement joins TRBV11-2 to TRBJ2-1, with unresolved D. V was trimmed by 0 bases and J by 0 bases, leaving 12 bases between them. This CDR3 is built from 17 residues. The germline V gene has CDR1 SGHAT and CDR2 FQNNGV. The CDR3 region has the DNA TGTGCCAGCAGCTTAGAGGGCACTGCGTTCTCCTACAATGAGCAGTTCTTC. As protein: CASSLEGTAFSYNEQFF.

The chain joins TRBV7-8 to TRBJ2-3; 8 bases fit TRBD2. This CDR3 spans 15 amino acids. Unmatched junction bases numbered 9, after V lost 5 bases and J lost 5 bases. Looked up from germline, CDR1 is SGHVS and CDR2 is FQNEAQ. DNA of the CDR3: TGTGCCAGCAGCGCAAGCGGGAGAAGGGGAGATACGCAGTATTTT. It encodes CASSASGRRGDTQYF.

A few counts support this clonotype. The genes are TRBV5-1 and TRBJ1-1; D unclear. Looked up from germline, CDR1 is SGHRS and CDR2 is YFSETQ. The CDR3 has 16 residues. V was clipped by 0 bases and J by 1 base, with 13 bases between them. CDR3 DNA sequence: TGCGCCAGCAGCTTGGATTTCAGGCAGAAGAACACTGAAGCTTTCTTT. Translating it yields CASSLDFRQKNTEAFF.

The chain has TRBV6-5 and TRBJ2-1, with D possibly matching TRBD2 (5 bases). The CDR3 extends over 14 amino acids. V lost 4 bases and J lost 4, with 11 bases in between. Germline CDR1 reads MNHEY; CDR2 reads SVGAGI. CDR3 region: CASSSRLPYNEQFF. CDR3 nucleotides: TGTGCCAGCAGTTCCCGACTACCGTACAATGAGCAGTTCTTC.

V gene TRBV20-1 combines with J gene TRBJ1-5; D may be TRBD1 (6 bases). The V gene lost 1 base and the J gene lost 2 bases, with 9 bases spanning the gap. Per germline, CDR1 DFQATT and CDR2 SNEGSKA (reference sequence). The CDR3 totals 14 residues. CDR3 DNA sequence: TGCAGTGCTAGAGTAGGGGGAGGCAATCAGCCCCAGCATTTT. As protein: CSARVGGGNQPQHF.

In its sample, this clonotype was seen a few times. The J gene is TRBJ2-3, the V gene TRBV20-1, with TRBD2 matching over 8 bases. CDR1 and CDR2 (germline): DFQATT, SNEGSKA (reference sequence). V gave up 8 bases and J gave up 3 bases; unmatched junction bases: 4. CDR3 length equals 12 residues. CDR3: CSSGGGTDTQYF. CDR3 nucleotides: TGCAGTTCAGGCGGGGGGACAGATACGCAGTATTTT.

The table lists this clonotype with a few counts. V gene TRBV5-1 combines with J gene TRBJ2-1; D might be TRBD2 (6 bases). The CDR3 runs to 14 residues. The germline V and J ends were trimmed by 7 bases and 2 bases, with 13 bases remaining between them. Germline values: CDR1 SGHRS, CDR2 YFSETQ. The CDR3 bases are TGCGCCAGCGGACCCAGGAGGGCCTACAATGAGCAGTTCTTC. Amino acid sequence: CASGPRRAYNEQFF.

This clonotype was counted between two and nine times. The V gene is TRBV5-1, the J gene TRBJ2-2, with 7 bases fitting TRBD2. In germline, CDR1 is SGHRS, CDR2 YFSETQ. The length of the CDR3 is 15 residues. After removal of 2 bases from V and 3 bases from J, the junction contained 4 bases not matched to a gene. The CDR3 reads CASSLTSVHTGELFF. In DNA form, the CDR3 reads TGCGCCAGCAGCTTAACTAGCGTTCACACCGGGGAGCTGTTTTTT.

The chain uses TRBV25-1 and TRBJ1-4; D remains ambiguous. V lost 4 bases to trimming and J lost 5 bases, with 14 bases between them. The germline gives CDR1 MGHDK, CDR2 SYGVNS. This CDR3 comprises 15 residues. The CDR3 is CASSGFRAGNEKLFF. Here the CDR3 DNA reads TGTGCCAGCAGTGGATTTAGGGCTGGGAATGAAAAACTGTTTTTT.

CDR3 sequence (DNA): TGTGCCAGCAGCTTAGATTCGTACTCGACGCATGGCTACACCTTC. It yields the protein CASSLDSYSTHGYTF. The chain combines TRBV11-2 with TRBJ1-2; D unresolved. The ends were cut back, 0 bases at V and 6 bases at J, with 14 bases in the middle. This CDR3 is built from 15 residues. CDR1 is SGHAT, CDR2 FQNNGV, per germline.

This clonotype was counted between two and nine times. Relative to the germline gene, one junction end is altered; a read error may explain this. The chain joins TRBV20-1 to TRBJ2-1; 7 bases are a match to TRBD1. CDR1 is DFQATT and CDR2 is SNEGSKA in the germline V gene (reference sequence). This CDR3 region has 11 residues. CDR3 in DNA: TGCAGTGCGAGAGAGGGGGCAGTTCGGTTCTTC. This translates into CSAREGAVRFF.

There are a few counts of this clonotype. This sequence joins TRBV27 and TRBJ2-5; a possible D gene is TRBD2 (6 bases). This CDR3 has 14 residues. The germline CDR1 and CDR2 sequences are MNHEY and SMNVEV (reference sequence). V lost 2 bases and J 6 bases, leaving 13 bases between the germline ends. In nucleotides, the CDR3 is TGTGCCAGCAGTTTACTAGGAGGGAGCAAGACCCAGTACTTC. Translated, it gives CASSLLGGSKTQYF.

This clonotype was detected only a few times. The chain couples TRBV13 to TRBJ1-1, with no clear D. Germline V gene lookup returns CDR1 PRHDT and CDR2 FYEKMQ (reference sequence). The CDR3 covers 13 residues. V was shortened by 3 bases and J by 7 bases, with 12 bases between the two germline ends. CDR3 bases: TGTGCCAGCAGCTTCCAGTGGGTGGGTGAAGCTTTCTTT. This codes for CASSFQWVGEAFF. Variable domain in full (rest from reference TRBV13 and TRBJ1-1): AAGVIQSPRHLIKEKRETATLKCYPIPRHDTVYWYQQGPGQDPQFLISFYEKMQSDKGSIPDRFSAQQFSDYHSELNMSSLELGDSALYFCASSFQWVGEAFFGQGTRLTVV.

The chain joins TRBV3-1 to TRBJ2-7; maybe TRBD2 (5 bases). Germline values: CDR1 LGHDT, CDR2 YNNKEL (reference sequence). The length of the CDR3 is 13 residues. V was shortened by 0 bases and J by 7 bases, with 10 bases between the two germline ends. The CDR3 bases are TGTGCCAGCAGCCAAGAGTGGCCGGGGGAGCAGTACTTC. Protein sequence: CASSQEWPGEQYF.

This clonotype was detected a few times. V is TRBV12-3 or TRBV12-4 and J is TRBJ1-1; TRBD1 might be the D (6 bases). The ends were cut back, 5 bases at V and 12 bases at J, with 19 bases in the middle. The CDR3 runs to 13 residues. The CDR3 reads CASSRTMTGAPFF. The CDR3 bases are TGTGCCAGCAGTCGAACCATGACAGGAGCTCCTTTCTTT.

The sample holds a few counts of this clonotype. The chain employs TRBV5-1 and TRBJ2-5; no clear D. The V gene lost 1 base and the J gene lost 4 bases, with 11 bases spanning the gap. Germline lookup yields CDR1 SGHRS and CDR2 YFSETQ. The CDR3 is 14 amino acids. CDR3 in amino acids: CASSLSNSGETQYF. In DNA form, the CDR3 reads TGCGCCAGCAGCTTGTCCAACAGTGGAGAGACCCAGTACTTC.

The chain recombines TRBV5-6 with TRBJ2-7; 7 bases agree with TRBD2. CDR1 is SGHDT and CDR2 is YYEEEE in the germline V gene. V gave up 2 bases and J gave up 7 bases; unmatched junction bases: 15. The CDR3 is made up of 16 amino acids. This CDR3 is CASSLGYPTSPGEQYF. The DNA of the CDR3 is TGTGCCAGCAGCTTAGGATACCCGACTAGCCCTGGGGAGCAGTACTTC.

Worth noting for this clonotype: The junction and the germline gene differ at one end; a read error may be behind it. The chain is built from TRBV10-3 and TRBJ2-1; 7 bases fit TRBD1. The germline gives CDR1 ENHRY, CDR2 SYGVKD. The CDR3 length is 15 residues. CDR3 sequence reads: CAIRRTGTEINEQIF. The CDR3 coding sequence is TGTGCCATCAGGAGAACCGGGACAGAAATCAATGAGCAGATCTTC.

The J gene is TRBJ1-1, the V gene TRBV3-1; TRBD1 is a possible D gene (6 bases). This CDR3 has 16 residues. Trimming shortened V by 5 bases and J by 10 bases, and 26 bases separated the two germline ends. Germline lookup yields CDR1 LGHDT and CDR2 YNNKEL (reference sequence). CDR3 region: CASSSKGGTAGVRAFF. The CDR3 region has the DNA TGTGCCAGCAGCTCAAAGGGGGGGACCGCCGGAGTTCGAGCTTTCTTT. Full variable domain (remainder filled in from reference TRBV3-1 and TRBJ1-1): DTAVSQTPKYLVTQMGNDKSIKCEQNLGHDTMYWYKQDSKKFLKIMFSYNNKELIINETVPNRFSPKSPDKAHLNLHINSLELGDSAVYFCASSSKGGTAGVRAFFGQGTRLTVV.